This is a list of T cell receptor beta chains from one sample in a study of T cell responses to AZD1222 COVID-19 vaccine. Some clones are missing from TCRdb's copy, which holds only in-frame ones; the method was immunoSEQ multiplex PCR. The repertoire has about 76,000 clones, roughly 88% of them found once; the top ten carry roughly 4.3%. This specimen was peripheral blood, taken on day 0 of MenACWY control vaccination. Every receptor here comes from an adult in good health. CDR3s include the opening cysteine and the closing phenylalanine or tryptophan. Where a row states a size, it is once, few, many or the class of an expanded clone; other rows omit it.

TRBV10-3	TRBJ1-1	-	CAISGGETVNTEAFF
TRBV5-1	TRBJ1-6	-	CASSPGGTGVNSPLHF
TRBV27	TRBJ2-7	-	CASGRGSYEQYF
TRBV18	TRBJ2-7	-	CASSLNRQGDTNEQYF
TRBV6-5	TRBJ1-2	-	CASSVPPGHRFYTF
TRBV11-3	TRBJ2-7	few	CASSLEGYEQYF
TRBV6-1	TRBJ2-7	-	CASSEQGGSHEQYF
TRBV18	TRBJ2-7	-	CASSPPGARNEQYF
TRBV3-1/TRBV3-2	TRBJ1-1	-	CASSQSRSTEAFF
TRBV7-8	TRBJ2-7	-	CASSRDRTYEQYF
TRBV20-1	TRBJ2-7	-	CSARTTEQYF
TRBV20-1	TRBJ2-1	-	CSASRRFGGRANEQFF
TRBV27	TRBJ2-7	once	CASSFSGLQYEQYF
TRBV19	TRBJ1-1	few	CASSIDVPYTEAFF
TRBV27	TRBJ1-1	-	CASSPRTGWLGNTEAFF
TRBV24-1	TRBJ2-1	once	CATRAGKEQFF
TRBV28	TRBJ1-2	once	CASSLETGVNGYTF
TRBV5-1	TRBJ1-1	-	CASSLEDSNTEAFF
TRBV6-5	TRBJ1-2	-	CASKGSQRHGYTF
TRBV9	TRBJ2-5	-	CASSAGRRETQYF
TRBV28	TRBJ2-6	-	CASSLTWGSGANVLTF
TRBV3-1/TRBV3-2	TRBJ2-7	-	CASSLGQEQYF
TRBV28	TRBJ2-7	-	CASSETYEQYF
TRBV4-2	TRBJ2-6	-	CASSQDGESSGANVLTF
TRBV5-1	TRBJ2-7	-	CASSHDSYEQYF
TRBV30	TRBJ1-4	-	CAWSQQVNEKLFF
TRBV28	TRBJ2-7	-	CAIHRGLEQYF
TRBV29-1	TRBJ1-1	-	CSVGRPQGNTEAFF
TRBV5-1	TRBJ1-2	-	CASSLDVNYGYTF